This T cell receptor (beta chain) stems from a study of T cells of healthy individuals. From the 5' RACE reads, TCRdb called clonotypes with MiXCR, one entry per CDR3 protein. Among about 96,000 distinct CDR3 sequences, approximately 18% were seen once, and the ten largest hold over 5%. This CDR3 spans 15 amino acids. The V gene's germline CDR1 is SGHTA and CDR2 FQGNSA. The germline V and J ends were trimmed by 2 bases and 7 bases, with 17 bases remaining between them. This TCR was recovered from a human donor in good health. The V gene is TRBV7-2, the J gene TRBJ1-2, with unresolved D. CDR3 residues: CASSLSGRRGSGYTF. The CDR3 DNA follows: TGTGCCAGCAGCTTATCGGGCCGCCGGGGTAGTGGCTACACCTTC.